This T cell receptor (beta chain) is drawn from a study of T cells in Graves' hyperthyroidism and ophthalmopathy. The investigators amplified TCR beta CDR3 regions from RNA transcripts. Using the HTBI primer set, a first-round RT-PCR was run on the TCR CDR3. One entry per CDR3 protein results from TCRdb running MiXCR on the multiplex PCR reads. This table has about 300,000 distinct CDR3 sequences, approximately 18% appearing once. Germline CDR1 MGHRA, CDR2 YSYEKL. V lost 6 bases, J lost 0 bases, and 7 bases stayed unmatched. The CDR3 is 16 amino acids. The sequenced sample was blood. The chain joins TRBV4-1 to TRBJ1-4; the match to TRBD1 covers 7 bases. The receptor was derived from a man between 50 and 59 years old with Graves' ophthalmopathy. In DNA, the CDR3 is TGCGCCAGCAGTAGGGACAGCTTTGCAACTAATGAAAAACTGTTTTTT. This encodes CASSRDSFATNEKLFF.